One and the same sample provided the 20 T cell receptor beta chains below, sequenced in a study of T cell repertoires and HLA-DP antigens. The protocol was immunoSEQ multiplex PCR, while the TCRdb copy is restricted to in-frame clones and leaves out a portion. The sample records over 100,000 clones, approximately 92% being singletons. No antigen has been assigned to these receptors. The sequenced sample was CD4+ T cells from PBMCs. The receptor set was obtained from a woman aged 18-30 years in good health and CMV-seronegative.

The chain couples TRBV29-1 to TRBJ1-5; D ambiguous. The CDR3 has 12 residues. The germline V and J ends were trimmed by 4 bases and 2 bases, with 6 bases remaining between them. Per germline, CDR1 SQVTM and CDR2 ANQGSEA. The CDR3 is CSVGVGNQPQHF. CDR3 in DNA: TGCAGCGTTGGGGTAGGCAATCAGCCCCAGCATTTT. Supplemented by reference TRBV29-1 and TRBJ1-5, the full variable domain reads SAVISQKPSRDICQRGTSLTIQCQVDSQVTMMFWYRQQPGQSLTLIATANQGSEATYESGFVIDKFPISRPNLTFSTLTVSNMSPEDSSIYLCSVGVGNQPQHFGDGTRLSIL.

The chain employs TRBV5-1 and TRBJ2-7, with D maybe TRBD1 (6 bases). The germline V and J ends were trimmed by 5 bases and 5 bases, with 11 bases remaining between them. CDR3 size: 12 residues. Germline CDR1 reads SGHRS; CDR2 reads YFSETQ. Here the CDR3 reads CASSRAGDEQYF. In DNA form, the CDR3 reads TGCGCCAGCAGTCGGGCAGGGGACGAGCAGTACTTC.

This chain links TRBV2 with TRBJ1-2, with TRBD1 matching 7 bases. V lost 7 bases and J lost 4; bases outside the gene matches: 6. CDR1 is SNHLY and CDR2 is FYNNEI in the germline V gene. The CDR3 is 13 residues long. The CDR3 bases are TGTGCCAGCATAAGACAGGGTATCTATGGCTACACCTTC. Its protein product is CASIRQGIYGYTF. Filled out from reference TRBV2 and TRBJ1-2, the complete variable domain reads EPEVTQTPSHQVTQMGQEVILRCVPISNHLYFYWYRQILGQKVEFLVSFYNNEISEKSEIFDDQFSVERPDGSNFTLKIRSTKLEDSAMYFCASIRQGIYGYTFGSGTRLTVV.

V gene TRBV11-2 combines with J gene TRBJ2-1; a weak D match, TRBD2 (6 bases). The germline V and J ends were trimmed by 6 bases and 2 bases, with 17 bases remaining between them. The CDR3 has 16 residues. Germline V gene lookup returns CDR1 SGHAT and CDR2 FQNNGV. CDR3 bases: TGTGCCAGCAGTCAGGCGGGGAGAAGGACCTACAATGAGCAGTTCTTC. This encodes CASSQAGRRTYNEQFF.

J is TRBJ2-5 and V is TRBV7-8, with D uncertain. Germline values: CDR1 SGHVS, CDR2 FQNEAQ. The CDR3 runs to 13 residues. The V and J ends lost 7 bases and 9 bases respectively, with 18 bases between them. CDR3: CASTKDRVGAQYF. As DNA, the CDR3 is TGTGCCAGCACCAAGGACCGGGTTGGGGCCCAGTACTTC.

This rearrangement joins TRBV4-2 to TRBJ2-1, with TRBD2 identical over 12 bases. Germline V CDR1 and CDR2: LGHNA, YNFKEQ. The CDR3 runs 19 residues. Losses at the gene ends were 0 bases for V and 5 bases for J; bases not matched to a gene: 11. The CDR3 reads CASSQDNLAGGPSDNEQFF. CDR3 in DNA: TGTGCCAGCAGCCAAGATAACCTAGCGGGGGGGCCTAGTGACAATGAGCAGTTCTTC.

This sequence joins TRBV7-2 and TRBJ2-1; a possible D gene is TRBD1 (6 bases). CDR1 SGHTA and CDR2 FQGNSA come from the germline V gene. This CDR3 is 16 amino acids long. V lost 5 bases, J lost 2 bases, and 16 bases lay in between. As DNA, the CDR3 is TGTGCCAGCAGCCCGGCCCGGCACAGGGCCTACAATGAGCAGTTCTTC. It translates to CASSPARHRAYNEQFF.

The V gene is TRBV5-5, the J gene TRBJ2-7, with 10 positions matching TRBD2. The germline V gene has CDR1 SGHKS and CDR2 YYEKEE (reference sequence). CDR3 length: 15 amino acids. V was clipped by 4 bases and J by 2 bases; unmatched bases: 6. The CDR3 spells CASSVAGGPTYEQYF. The CDR3 nucleotides are TGTGCCAGCAGCGTAGCGGGAGGCCCCACCTACGAGCAGTACTTC.

The CDR3 DNA follows: TGTGCCAGCAGCTTAGTCAACGATTATGGCTACACCTTC. Amino acids: CASSLVNDYGYTF. The chain combines TRBV7-2 with TRBJ1-2; no definite D call. CDR1 and CDR2 from the germline V gene are SGHTA and FQGNSA. Deletions cut 1 base from V and 5 bases from J, with 8 bases between. CDR3 length: 13 residues.

This rearrangement joins TRBV2 to TRBJ1-6; D remains unclear. CDR1 SNHLY and CDR2 FYNNEI come from the germline V gene. Trimming removed 2 bases from V and 0 bases from J, with 14 bases in between. The CDR3 has 18 residues. The CDR3 here is CASSERVGGSSYNSPLHF. For the CDR3, the DNA is TGTGCCAGCAGTGAACGAGTTGGAGGGAGCTCCTATAATTCACCCCTCCACTTT.

The gene calls are TRBV29-1 and TRBJ2-7, with D tentatively TRBD1 (6 bases). Between the trimmed V and J ends, which lost 7 bases and 2 bases, there was a span of 9 bases. This CDR3 is 11 amino acids long. CDR1 and CDR2 from the germline V gene are SQVTM and ANQGSEA. The CDR3 nucleotides are TGCAGCGAATACAGGGCCTACGAGCAGTACTTC. It codes for CSEYRAYEQYF.

This clone has a handful of counts. The V gene is TRBV5-4, the J gene TRBJ2-1; 8 nucleotides match TRBD1. The germline V gene encodes CDR1 SGHNT and CDR2 YYREEE (reference sequence). V lost 2 bases to trimming and J lost 7 bases; unmatched junction nucleotides: 8. CDR3 length: 15 amino acids. In nucleotides, the CDR3 is TGTGCCAGCAGCTTACGGCAGGGGGCAAGGAATGAGCAGTTCTTC. Its protein product is CASSLRQGARNEQFF.

The V gene is TRBV5-6, the J gene TRBJ1-2, with a tentative D call TRBD1 (5 bases). Deletions cut 7 bases from V and 2 bases from J, with 21 bases between. Germline CDR1 reads SGHDT; CDR2 reads YYEEEE. The CDR3 runs to 16 residues. The CDR3 DNA reads as TGTGCCAGCCCCCCAAAACGCCGGGGGGAGAACTATGGCTACACCTTC. This translates into CASPPKRRGENYGYTF.

The gene calls are TRBV6-1 and TRBJ1-5; D call uncertain. Germline V gene data show CDR1 as MNHNS and CDR2 as SASEGT. The V and J ends lost 5 bases and 10 bases respectively, with 15 bases between them. The CDR3 is 13 residues long. The CDR3 nucleotides read TGTGCCAGCAGTCCCGTTTTACTCCCACCCCAGCATTTT. Encoded protein: CASSPVLLPPQHF.

V gene TRBV28 combines with J gene TRBJ1-2; possible D gene TRBD1, 5 bases. This CDR3 comprises 16 residues. V shed 3 bases and J shed 1 base, with 15 bases lying between them. Germline V gene sequence: CDR1 MDHEN, CDR2 SYDVKM. CDR3 coding DNA: TGTGCCAGCAGTTTCGACCCGGACGGGGGTAACTATGGCTACACCTTC. Translated: CASSFDPDGGNYGYTF.

V and J are TRBV20-1 and TRBJ2-7; tentative D call: TRBD1 (6 bases). This CDR3 is built from 11 residues. The V gene lost 7 bases and the J gene lost 4 bases, with 11 bases spanning the gap. CDR1 and CDR2 (germline): DFQATT, SNEGSKA (reference sequence). For the CDR3, the DNA is TGCAGTGGACTACAGGGTTACGAGCAGTACGTC. This sequence encodes CSGLQGYEQYV.

By share of the sample, this clone is medium-sized. The chain carries TRBV11-2 and TRBJ2-7, with D unclear. The CDR3 loop spans 13 amino acids. Germline lookup yields CDR1 SGHAT and CDR2 FQNNGV. V lost 1 base, J lost 6 bases, and 10 bases lay in between. The CDR3 coding sequence is TGTGCCAGCAGCTTAGTCAGGTTGGGCGAGCAGTACTTC. Translation gives CASSLVRLGEQYF. Variable domain in full (rest from reference TRBV11-2 and TRBJ2-7): EAGVAQSPRYKIIEKRQSVAFWCNPISGHATLYWYQQILGQGPKLLIQFQNNGVVDDSQLPKDRFSAERLKGVDSTLKIQPAKLEDSAVYLCASSLVRLGEQYFGPGTRLTVT.

The chain recombines TRBV30 with TRBJ2-2; TRBD1 agrees at 9 bases. Losses at the gene ends were 6 bases for V and 5 bases for J; bases not matched to a gene: 10. Germline V gene lookup returns CDR1 GTSNPN and CDR2 SVGIG (reference sequence). The CDR3 covers 15 residues. The CDR3: CACPPRGQGTGELFF. The CDR3 DNA reads TGTGCCTGCCCCCCGAGGGGACAGGGTACCGGGGAGCTGTTTTTT.

V usage is TRBV11-2 and J usage is TRBJ1-2; 7 bases are shared with TRBD1. The J segment lost 2 bases and the V segment lost 5 bases, leaving 8 bases of the junction unmatched. The CDR3 runs 15 residues. The V gene's germline CDR1 is SGHAT and CDR2 FQNNGV. DNA of the CDR3: TGTGCCAGCAGCCCACTGAGGGGGCAAAACTATGGCTACACCTTC. Its protein product is CASSPLRGQNYGYTF.

The chain links TRBV6-4 to TRBJ2-2; D is ambiguous. This CDR3 contains 17 residues. Trimming shortened V by 6 bases and J by 2 bases, and 19 bases separated the two germline ends. Germline CDR1 is MRHNA and CDR2 is SNTAGT. The CDR3: CASSPGPGWVNTGELFF. CDR3 DNA: TGTGCCAGCAGCCCTGGCCCCGGGTGGGTTAACACCGGGGAGCTGTTTTTT.